These T cell receptor beta chains were read from a single sample in a study of blood T cell repertoires in COVID-19. TCRdb's table, derived via immunoSEQ multiplex PCR, lists solely in-frame clones and lacks some. The sample carries about 200,000 clones, about nine tenths recorded once. The specimen sequenced was PBMCs or T cells enriched from blood (not recorded which). These receptors came from a woman under 40 with acute COVID-19. Each CDR3 is given with its conserved first and last residue. A D gene is named only where the DNA matches it firmly. Size is omitted from some rows. Given values are once, few, many or a class for expanded clones.

j_call v_call clone_size d_call cdr3_nt cdr3_aa
TRBJ1-1 TRBV9 few TRBD1 TGTGCCAGCAGCGTAGGTCCAGGGGGTATGAACACTGAAGCTTTCTTT CASSVGPGGMNTEAFF
TRBJ1-6 TRBV5-1 NA TRBD1 TGCGCCAGCAGCTTGGACAGGGGGTCGGGATCACCCCTCCACTTT CASSLDRGSGSPLHF
TRBJ2-1 TRBV6-5 NA TRBD1 TGTGCCAGCAGGTCAGGGGGCTATCTCAATGAGCAGTTCTTC CASRSGGYLNEQFF
TRBJ2-1 TRBV11-2 NA TRBD2 TGTGCCAGCAGCTTTAGGGGGCTAGCGGGGTACAATGAGCAGTTCTTC CASSFRGLAGYNEQFF
TRBJ2-6 TRBV28 NA NA TGTGCCAGCAGTTTAGGTGGGCCGTCTGGGGCCAACGTCCTGACTTTC CASSLGGPSGANVLTF
TRBJ2-7 TRBV5-4 NA NA TGTGCCAGCAGCTTGATAGGCCCGGGGGTACACGAGCAGTACTTC CASSLIGPGVHEQYF
TRBJ1-1 TRBV5-1 NA NA TGCGCCAGCACCGCAGCGGGATTGAACACTGAAGCTTTCTTT CASTAAGLNTEAFF
TRBJ1-2 TRBV10-2 NA NA TGCGCCAGCAGTGAGGCTACCCTAGGAAACTATGGCTACACCTTC CASSEATLGNYGYTF
TRBJ1-1 TRBV7-2 NA NA TGTGCCAGCAGCTTAACCGGTCCGAACACTGAAGCTTTCTTT CASSLTGPNTEAFF
TRBJ2-7 TRBV7-2 NA TRBD1 TGTGCCAGCAGCTCCGGAGGGACAGGGTACAACGAGCAGTACTTC CASSSGGTGYNEQYF
TRBJ1-1 TRBV3-1/TRBV3-2 NA TRBD1 TGTGCCAGCAGCCTTCGACAGGGGTCGAGCACTGAAGCTTTCTTT CASSLRQGSSTEAFF
TRBJ2-2 TRBV19 NA NA TGTGCCAGTACCCTAAGCCCCAATTTGAACACCGGGGAGCTGTTTTTT CASTLSPNLNTGELFF
TRBJ1-2 TRBV5-5 NA TRBD1 TGTGCCAGCAGCCCAGGGGGCAACGGCTACACCTTC CASSPGGNGYTF
TRBJ2-2 TRBV7-9 NA TRBD1 TGTGCCAGCAGCATTGGGACAGTTAACACCGGGGAGCTGTTTTTT CASSIGTVNTGELFF
TRBJ1-2 TRBV10-2 NA NA TGCGCCAGCAGTGAGATCAGGGAGGACGGCGGCTACACCTTC CASSEIREDGGYTF
TRBJ1-4 TRBV30 NA TRBD1 TGTGCCTGGACCAGGGGGAGTAATGAAAAACTGTTTTTT CAWTRGSNEKLFF
TRBJ2-1 TRBV9 NA TRBD2 TGTGCCAGCAGCATCCGTCCGGGACTAGGGGGCAATGAGCAGTTCTTC CASSIRPGLGGNEQFF
TRBJ2-1 TRBV7-3 NA TRBD2 TGTGCCAGCAGCTTAAGCGGGGGTCCCTACAATGAGCAGTTCTTC CASSLSGGPYNEQFF
TRBJ2-7 TRBV4-1 NA TRBD1 TGCGCCAGCAGCCAAGTCGCCGGGACAGATAAAGGGCAGTACTTC CASSQVAGTDKGQYF
TRBJ2-1 TRBV27 NA NA TGTGCCAGCAGTTTATCCCATCCAGGGTACAATGAGCAGTTCTTC CASSLSHPGYNEQFF
TRBJ2-2 TRBV4-3 NA TRBD1 TGCGCCAGCAGCCCGTGGGCACGGGACAGTTACACCGGGGAGCTGTTTTTT CASSPWARDSYTGELFF
TRBJ1-5 TRBV19 once NA TGTGCCAGTAGTATAAGGGGCAGGGGCGGACAGCCCCAGCATTTT CASSIRGRGGQPQHF
TRBJ2-1 TRBV30 once NA TGTGCCTGGAGTACCCTAGCGCCGGCCTCCTACAATGAGCAGTTCTTC CAWSTLAPASYNEQFF
TRBJ1-6 TRBV4-2 few TRBD1 TGTGCCAGCAGCCACCTAACAGGGGCCGTAAATTCACCCCTCCACTTT CASSHLTGAVNSPLHF
TRBJ1-1 TRBV10-1 NA NA TGCGCCAGCAGCCGAGGCTGGAACACTGAAGCTTTCTTT CASSRGWNTEAFF
TRBJ1-5 TRBV29-1 NA NA TGCAGCGTTGCAGGGAACCGGGATCAGCCCCAGCATTTT CSVAGNRDQPQHF
TRBJ2-1 TRBV2 NA TRBD2 TGTGCCAGCAGTGCCCTAGCGGGGGCGCTTTCTGAGCAGTTCTTC CASSALAGALSEQFF
TRBJ1-5 TRBV18 NA NA TGTGCCAGCTCACCACAGGATAGCAGCAATCAGCCCCAGCATTTT CASSPQDSSNQPQHF
TRBJ2-5 TRBV3-1/TRBV3-2 NA TRBD2 TGTGCCAGCAGCTTTCTGCGGGGGGACCAAGAGACCCAGTACTTC CASSFLRGDQETQYF
TRBJ2-5 TRBV2 NA TRBD2 TGTGCCAGCAGTGAAGTAGGGAGGGTAAAAGAGACCCAGTACTTC CASSEVGRVKETQYF
TRBJ2-7 TRBV5-1 NA TRBD2 TGCGCCAGCAGCTTAGGAACTAGCGGGGGGTTTTCCTACGAGCAGTACTTC CASSLGTSGGFSYEQYF
TRBJ2-3 TRBV2 NA NA TGTGCCAGCAAAATTGGCAGGGGTACAGATACGCAGTATTTT CASKIGRGTDTQYF
TRBJ1-2 TRBV6-5 NA NA TGTGCCAGCAGTACTGTCCCGTGGGCCAACTATGGCTACACCTTC CASSTVPWANYGYTF
TRBJ1-2 TRBV19 NA TRBD1 TGTGCCAGTAGCTCCCCCGTGGGACAGGGGGGCTACACCTTC CASSSPVGQGGYTF
TRBJ1-5 TRBV4-1 NA NA TGCGCCAGCAGCCAAGAACTGAGTTCTCAGCCCCAGCATTTT CASSQELSSQPQHF
TRBJ1-1 TRBV6-5 once NA TGTGCCAGCAGTTGGGGGGGGACTTTCAGTATTGAAGCTTTCTTT CASSWGGTFSIEAFF
TRBJ2-3 TRBV9 NA NA TGTGCCAGCAGCGAGAGCGGGACACGGGCAGATACGCAGTATTTT CASSESGTRADTQYF
TRBJ2-3 TRBV28 NA NA TGTGCCAGCAGCCCCTACGCCATAGATACGCAGTATTTT CASSPYAIDTQYF
TRBJ1-4 TRBV27 NA TRBD1 TGTGCCAGCAGTGTAGGACAGGGTGTGTGGGGGGTTAATGAAAAACTGTTTTTT CASSVGQGVWGVNEKLFF
TRBJ1-4 TRBV19 NA TRBD1 TGTGCCAGTAGGGGCAGGGGGATGGAATATGAAAAACTGTTTTTT CASRGRGMEYEKLFF
TRBJ2-7 TRBV7-9 NA NA TGTGCCAGCAGCACCACTCTAGGGGCAAAAAACTACGAGCAGTACTTC CASSTTLGAKNYEQYF
TRBJ1-1 TRBV10-3 NA NA TGTGCCATCAGGGGGTCGGACACCCAAGCTTTCTTT CAIRGSDTQAFF
TRBJ1-4 TRBV7-9 NA NA TGTGCCAGCAGCTTGGCGGGGATGAATGAAAAACTGTTTTTT CASSLAGMNEKLFF
TRBJ1-1 TRBV10-2 NA NA TGCGCCAGCACCAATGGACAGAAGAACACTGAAGCTTTCTTT CASTNGQKNTEAFF
TRBJ2-1 TRBV6-4 NA TRBD2 TGTGCCAGCAGCGGGGGGGAGGACCATGAGCAGTTCTTC CASSGGEDHEQFF
TRBJ2-3 TRBV24-1 NA NA TGTGCCACCAGTGATCCCGGGAGTGCAGATACGCAGTATTTT CATSDPGSADTQYF
TRBJ1-1 TRBV25-1 NA TRBD1 TGTGCCAACCCTCTTAGGGGGCGAGAGGACACTGAAGCTTTCTTT CANPLRGREDTEAFF
TRBJ1-6 TRBV5-7 NA NA TGTGCCAGCAGCCACCGCCATTGCCGGCGGAATTCACCCCTCCACTTT CASSHRHCRRNSPLHF
TRBJ2-3 TRBV2 NA NA TGTGCCAGCAGTGAGGGCGGGTTAGCCCCAGATACGCAGTATTTT CASSEGGLAPDTQYF
TRBJ2-3 TRBV7-2 NA NA TGTGCCAGCAGCTCCGAACTAGTTTGGGGCACAGATACGCAGTATTTT CASSSELVWGTDTQYF
TRBJ2-5 TRBV27 NA TRBD2 TGTGCCAGCAGTTTCCTCGGGGGGGCTCAAGAGACCCAGTACTTC CASSFLGGAQETQYF
TRBJ2-5 TRBV9 NA NA TGTGCCAGCAGCGTAGGTGGAGATCAAGAGACCCAGTACTTC CASSVGGDQETQYF
TRBJ1-4 TRBV7-8 NA NA TGTGCCAGCAGCCTAAATCTCGGAGGAGGTACTAATGAAAAACTGTTTTTT CASSLNLGGGTNEKLFF